This record concerns one TCR beta chain sequence. Its antigen is undetermined. The sample belongs to a study of T-cell memory formation after mild COVID-19. Background on the study: Largely, the TCR clusters proved donor specific. Study-wide results and limits: The second-wave clones peaking on day 37 were not confirmed as SARS-CoV-2-specific. Contracting CD4+ clones sat mainly in CM and EM; CD8+ in EMRA.

Germline CDR1 reads LGHNA; CDR2 reads YSLEER. The CDR3 loop spans 16 amino acids. Trimming took 3 bases from V and 6 from J; bases not matched to a gene: 12. Barcoded TCR alpha and TCR beta cDNA libraries with UMIs came from 5'RACE using constant-segment primers. TCRdb re-called the 5' RACE reads with MiXCR, one entry per CDR3 protein. This table holds hundreds of thousands of distinct CDR3 sequences, about 20% found once. The rearrangement uses TRBV4-3 and TRBJ2-3; 7 positions agree with TRBD2. The receptor comes from an adult woman who had mild COVID-19 (a few samples of this study predate the infection). Cell type and time point are not known. Sample: PBMCs or a T cell subset sorted from them (not recorded which). CDR3 region: CASSQGGLAAPDTQYF. The CDR3 DNA reads as TGCGCCAGCAGCCAGGGCGGGCTAGCGGCCCCCGATACGCAGTATTTT.